These T cell receptor beta chains were read from a single sample in a study of T-cell memory formation after mild COVID-19. TCRdb redid the calling of the 5' RACE reads with MiXCR, one entry per CDR3 protein. The sample records some 150,000 distinct CDR3 sequences, less than 20% being singletons. The sequencing sample was made of PBMCs or a T cell subset sorted from them (not recorded which). The origin of the receptors is an adult woman who had mild COVID-19 (a few samples of this study predate the infection). Cell type and time point are not known. CDR3s leave out the opening cysteine and the closing phenylalanine or tryptophan. The D gene is left open where the match is weak.

>12|TRBV29-1|TRBJ2-7|TRBD1
SVEDRTGGDEQY
>10|TRBV13|TRBJ1-2|-
ASSLRYGGYT
>13|TRBV29-1|TRBJ1-2|-
SVDRQPHFNYGYT
>11|TRBV27|TRBJ1-1|-
ASSGNRDTEAF
>13|TRBV5-1|TRBJ2-5|TRBD2
ASSFPGGGEETQY
>13|TRBV7-9|TRBJ1-1|-
ASSLASRGYTEAF
>10|TRBV5-5|TRBJ2-3|-
ASSLRLDKGL
>13|TRBV9|TRBJ2-7|-
ASSLGGDTPGEQY
>10|TRBV7-8|TRBJ2-1|-
ASSLTGIELF
>14|TRBV24-1|TRBJ2-2|-
ATSDLGDTNTGELF
>13|TRBV12-3/TRBV12-4|TRBJ2-3|TRBD2
ASSLMTSKSDTQY
>11|TRBV28|TRBJ2-7|-
ATTPPGNHEQY
>14|TRBV9|TRBJ2-7|TRBD1
ASSVAPSRTGVEQY
>13|TRBV11-2|TRBJ2-2|-
ASSIAGLRAGELF
>11|TRBV7-2|TRBJ2-7|TRBD2
ASTGTNFYEQY
>12|TRBV6-6|TRBJ1-1|-
ASSMNNRNTEAF
>13|TRBV5-1|TRBJ1-1|TRBD1
ASSLDGQGNTEAF
>13|TRBV20-1|TRBJ2-1|-
SARAGSSSYNEQF
>18|TRBV4-1|TRBJ2-3|TRBD2
ASSQDKWDPSGGGTDTQY
>10|TRBV12-5|TRBJ2-3|-
ASALPPDTQY
>11|TRBV14|TRBJ2-2|-
ASSQPITGELF
>13|TRBV7-2|TRBJ2-1|-
ASSLGGTLYKEQF
>14|TRBV30|TRBJ2-7|-
AWSVLRAAVLRGQY
>12|TRBV2|TRBJ1-5|-
ASARLNSNQPQH
>16|TRBV10-1|TRBJ1-5|TRBD1
ASRRTGGKYDSNQPQH
>11|TRBV7-2|TRBJ2-7|-
ASSLGHLYEQY
>12|TRBV15|TRBJ1-1|TRBD1
ATSRDNRGREAF
>13|TRBV7-9|TRBJ2-7|-
ASSLANGRRNEQY
>12|TRBV30|TRBJ2-7|-
AWSVLSGPYEQY
>13|TRBV4-2|TRBJ2-7|TRBD2
ASSPSLAGTYEQY
>13|TRBV7-2|TRBJ2-3|TRBD2
ASSAASGSTDTQY
>16|TRBV7-2|TRBJ2-1|TRBD2
ASSPRGFGLAGGDEQF
>14|TRBV7-2|TRBJ1-1|-
ASSLQGTRAGTEAF
>16|TRBV6-4|TRBJ1-5|TRBD1
ASSDLPRDRGPRQPQH
>11|TRBV20-1|TRBJ2-5|-
SAVRDLQETQY
>11|TRBV7-2|TRBJ1-5|TRBD1
ASSINRGQPQH
>9|TRBV14|TRBJ2-4|-
ASSGGRIQY
>11|TRBV30|TRBJ1-1|-
AWSDVRNTEAF
>15|TRBV6-6|TRBJ2-5|-
ASSYSRRFGSGETQY
>15|TRBV12-3/TRBV12-4|TRBJ2-3|TRBD2
ASSLNPQLAGLDTQY
>13|TRBV7-2|TRBJ2-7|TRBD1
ASSPRTGNPYEQY